Below are 27 T cell receptor beta chains sequenced from a single sample in a study of T-cell memory formation after mild COVID-19. One entry per CDR3 protein results from TCRdb running MiXCR on the 5' RACE reads. The profile shows 84,000 or so distinct CDR3 sequences, roughly 14% of them singletons. The source material was PBMCs or a T cell subset sorted from them (not recorded which). The receptors were gathered from an adult woman who had mild COVID-19 (a few samples of this study predate the infection). Cell type and time point are not known.

Only a few counts were recorded for this clonotype. The CDR3 DNA sequence: TGTGCCAGCAGCCCAGCTAGCGGAGTCACCGGGGAGCTGTTTTTT. Translating gives CASSPASGVTGELFF. This sequence joins TRBV5-5 and TRBJ2-2; TRBD2 agrees at 7 bases. This CDR3 has 15 amino acids. Germline lookup yields CDR1 SGHKS and CDR2 YYEKEE (reference sequence). Losses at the gene ends were 4 bases for V and 4 bases for J; bases not matched to a gene: 7.

V usage is TRBV24-1 and J usage is TRBJ2-1, with D possibly TRBD2 on 5 matching bases. Germline V CDR1 and CDR2: KGHDR, SFDVKD. The CDR3 contains 18 residues. The V end was cut by 2 bases, the J end by 2 bases, with 18 bases between. This CDR3 reads CATSDSDWASPTYNEQFF. CDR3 bases: TGTGCCACCAGTGATTCCGATTGGGCTAGCCCAACCTACAATGAGCAGTTCTTC.

The chain has TRBV18 and TRBJ2-1, with 9 bases fitting TRBD1. The CDR3 contains 14 residues. Germline loops: CDR1 KGHSH, CDR2 LQKENI. V lost 4 bases to trimming and J lost 6 bases; unmatched junction nucleotides: 4. The CDR3 region has the DNA TGTGCCAGCTCACTAGGGACAGGGTTCAATGAGCAGTTCTTC. It specifies CASSLGTGFNEQFF.

The rearrangement joins TRBV13 to TRBJ2-3; 7 positions agree with TRBD1. In germline, CDR1 is PRHDT, CDR2 FYEKMQ (reference sequence). V shed 5 bases, J shed 0 bases, and the junction held 8 bases outside the gene matches. This CDR3 contains 16 residues. In DNA form, the CDR3 reads TGTGCCAGCAGCACACGACAGGGAGAGAGCACAGATACGCAGTATTTT. It is translated as CASSTRQGESTDTQYF.

This clonotype was found a few times. The V gene is TRBV20-1, the J gene TRBJ2-3; either TRBD1 or TRBD2 may supply D (5 bases each). Germline V lookup: CDR1 DFQATT, CDR2 SNEGSKA (reference sequence). The CDR3 covers 13 residues. Trimming left V 0 bases short and J 8 bases short, with 12 bases between. The CDR3: CSARDEGLGTQYF. DNA for the CDR3: TGCAGTGCTAGAGACGAGGGGCTAGGTACGCAGTATTTT.

This clonotype was picked up a small number of times. The chain couples TRBV30 to TRBJ2-7; D remains unclear. Trimming left V 3 bases short and J 5 bases short, with 11 bases between. The germline V gene has CDR1 GTSNPN and CDR2 SVGIG (reference sequence). The CDR3 covers 12 residues. The CDR3 DNA sequence: TGTGCCTGGAGGACCCGTTACAACGAGCAGTACTTC. It specifies CAWRTRYNEQYF.

The V call is TRBV27, the J call TRBJ1-3; 7 bases agree with TRBD1. The CDR3 spans 12 residues. Trimming at V came to 9 bases and at J to 3 bases, leaving 2 bases not matched to a gene. Germline V gene lookup returns CDR1 MNHEY and CDR2 SMNVEV (reference sequence). DNA of the CDR3: TGTGCCAGTGGGACAGATGGAAACACCATATATTTT. It codes for CASGTDGNTIYF.

This chain links TRBV12-3 or TRBV12-4 with TRBJ1-2; unclear D gene. V was pared by 3 bases and J by 4 bases, with 18 bases between. The CDR3 extends over 16 amino acids. The CDR3: CASSFSGPQRGYGYTF. As DNA, the CDR3 is TGTGCCAGCAGTTTTTCGGGCCCCCAGCGTGGCTATGGCTACACCTTC.

The J gene is TRBJ2-3, the V gene TRBV6-2 or TRBV6-3; D remains unclear. Germline V gives CDR1 MNHEY, CDR2 SVGEGT. V was pared by 4 bases and J by 0 bases, with 5 bases between. The CDR3 totals 13 residues. CDR3 nucleotide sequence: TGTGCCAGCAGTTTCTTGAGCACAGATACGCAGTATTTT. This sequence encodes CASSFLSTDTQYF.

The genes are TRBV6-5 and TRBJ2-7; 7 bases fit TRBD1. V gave up 1 base and J gave up 7 bases; unmatched junction bases: 1. The CDR3 extends over 12 amino acids. CDR1 is MNHEY, CDR2 SVGAGI, per germline. CDR3 sequence: CASSYYRGEQYF. CDR3 sequence (DNA): TGTGCCAGCAGTTACTACAGGGGAGAGCAGTACTTC.

This clonotype was detected a few times. The chain has TRBV12-3 or TRBV12-4 and TRBJ1-2, with D perhaps TRBD1 (6 bases). Trimming cost V 5 bases and J 8 bases, with 15 bases left between them. This CDR3 region has 13 residues. The CDR3 DNA sequence: TGTGCCAGCAGTCAGCCGACAGGCCCAGGCTACACCTTC. It is translated as CASSQPTGPGYTF.

The chain combines TRBV9 with TRBJ2-1, with D unresolved. The CDR3 loop spans 12 amino acids. The germline V gene encodes CDR1 SGDLS and CDR2 YYNGEE. V lost 0 bases, J lost 8 bases, and 6 bases lay in between. CDR3: CASSVGGYEQFF. DNA for the CDR3: TGTGCCAGCAGCGTAGGTGGGTATGAGCAGTTCTTC.

This chain joins TRBV5-1 and TRBJ2-1; 9 nucleotides agree with TRBD2. The CDR3 is 17 residues long. Germline trimming cut 0 bases from V and 7 bases from J; bases unmatched to any gene: 11. CDR1 and CDR2 (germline): SGHRS, YFSETQ. DNA for the CDR3: TGCGCCAGCAGCTTGGCTACTGCGGGAGGGCCGGGGAATGAGCAGTTCTTC. It codes for CASSLATAGGPGNEQFF. Variable domain in full (rest from reference TRBV5-1 and TRBJ2-1): KAGVTQTPRYLIKTRGQQVTLSCSPISGHRSVSWYQQTPGQGLQFLFEYFSETQRNKGNFPGRFSGRQFSNSRSEMNVSTLELGDSALYLCASSLATAGGPGNEQFFGPGTRLTVL.

The gene calls are TRBV23-1 and TRBJ2-1; 7 bases fit TRBD1. TRBV23-1 falls under the ORF class, with uncertain function. This CDR3 region has 17 residues. The junction had 12 bases not matched to a gene; V was cut back by 5 bases and J by 2 bases. The CDR3 sequence is CASSARRTGDTYNEQFF. In DNA, the CDR3 is TGCGCCAGCAGTGCGCGAAGGACAGGTGATACCTACAATGAGCAGTTCTTC.

This clonotype has a handful of counts. The V call is TRBV5-1, the J call TRBJ2-1; tentative D call: TRBD1 (6 bases). Trimming cost V 0 bases and J 3 bases, with 7 bases left between them. Germline loops: CDR1 SGHRS, CDR2 YFSETQ. The CDR3 is 14 amino acids. The CDR3 spells CASSLEQGYNEQFF. CDR3 DNA: TGCGCCAGCAGCTTGGAACAGGGCTACAATGAGCAGTTCTTC.

In this sample, this clonotype turned up a few times. V gene TRBV12-3 or TRBV12-4 combines with J gene TRBJ2-6; perhaps TRBD1 as D (6 bases). The CDR3 has 20 amino acids. V was cut by 5 bases and J by 0 bases, with 23 bases left in between. The CDR3 here is CASSPESYGTFLSGANVLTF. DNA of the CDR3: TGTGCCAGCAGTCCAGAAAGCTACGGGACATTTCTCTCTGGGGCCAACGTCCTGACTTTC.

The V gene is TRBV15, the J gene TRBJ2-5; a possible D gene is TRBD1 (6 bases). CDR1 is LNHNV, CDR2 YYDKDF, per germline (reference sequence). The CDR3 has 14 amino acids. V lost 0 bases, J lost 6 bases, and 11 bases lay in between. The CDR3 region has the DNA TGTGCCACCAGCAGAGAGGTCAGGGGACAGACCCAGTACTTC. The encoded protein is CATSREVRGQTQYF.

The rearrangement joins TRBV24-1 to TRBJ2-7, with D unclear. V was shortened by 0 bases and J by 7 bases, with 3 bases between the two germline ends. Germline V gene lookup returns CDR1 KGHDR and CDR2 SFDVKD. There are 11 residues in the CDR3. The CDR3 region is CATSDLREQYF. The CDR3 coding sequence is TGTGCCACCAGTGATTTGCGGGAGCAGTACTTC.

The chain combines TRBV12-3 or TRBV12-4 with TRBJ2-1, with 16 bases aligning to TRBD2. The junction had 18 bases not matched to a gene; V was cut back by 6 bases and J by 7 bases. The CDR3 runs to 20 residues. As DNA, the CDR3 is TGTGCCAGCAGCCGACTTCTGGGACTAGCGGGAGGGCCTGCTTATAATGAGCAGTTCTTC. This encodes CASSRLLGLAGGPAYNEQFF.

The J gene is TRBJ2-3, the V gene TRBV5-1; 14 nucleotides agree with TRBD2. Per the germline V gene, CDR1 is SGHRS and CDR2 is YFSETQ. The CDR3 spans 16 residues. Trimming took 3 bases from V and 4 from J; bases not matched to a gene: 4. The DNA of the CDR3 is TGCGCCAGCAGCTCCGCGACTAGCGGGGGGGCAGATACGCAGTATTTT. It encodes CASSSATSGGADTQYF.

This clonotype has only a few counts. The chain couples TRBV29-1 to TRBJ2-3, with a possible D match to TRBD2 (6 bases). CDR3 length equals 16 residues. The V gene's germline CDR1 is SQVTM and CDR2 ANQGSEA. V lost 0 bases and J 2 bases, leaving 15 bases between the germline ends. The CDR3 loop is CSVEDEVAEFTDTQYF. Written as DNA, the CDR3 is TGCAGCGTTGAAGATGAGGTAGCGGAGTTCACAGATACGCAGTATTTT.

The chain carries TRBV4-1 and TRBJ2-3; 7 bases fit TRBD1. V was pared by 3 bases and J by 5 bases, with 5 bases of the junction left unmatched. Germline values: CDR1 MGHRA, CDR2 YSYEKL. The CDR3 is 14 amino acids. The CDR3 here is CASSQRQGVDTQYF. CDR3 DNA sequence: TGCGCCAGCAGCCAGAGACAGGGTGTAGATACGCAGTATTTT.

This chain links TRBV7-2 with TRBJ1-6, with D perhaps matching TRBD1 (5 bases). V was clipped by 2 bases and J by 4 bases, with 12 bases between them. This CDR3 is 16 amino acids long. In germline, CDR1 is SGHTA, CDR2 FQGNSA. DNA for the CDR3: TGTGCCAGCAGCTTATATGGGACCGATTATAATTCACCCCTCCACTTT. This codes for CASSLYGTDYNSPLHF. The full variable domain, completed using reference TRBV7-2 and TRBJ1-6, is GAGVSQSPSNKVTEKGKDVELRCDPISGHTALYWYRQSLGQGLEFLIYFQGNSAPDKSGLPSDRFSAERTGGSVSTLTIQRTQQEDSAVYLCASSLYGTDYNSPLHFGNGTRLTVT.

This clonotype was observed a few times. This chain connects TRBV5-6 to TRBJ2-7; weak D call: TRBD1 (6 bases). In germline, CDR1 is SGHDT, CDR2 YYEEEE. V was cut by 3 bases and J by 5 bases, with 15 bases left in between. The CDR3 loop spans 14 amino acids. CDR3 residues: CASSSGAGVDEQYF. In DNA, the CDR3 is TGTGCCAGCAGCTCCGGCGCAGGGGTGGACGAGCAGTACTTC.

The chain joins TRBV4-1 to TRBJ2-3; tentative D call: TRBD2 (5 bases). The CDR3 covers 16 residues. V was pared by 0 bases and J by 2 bases, with 12 bases between. The V gene's germline CDR1 is MGHRA and CDR2 YSYEKL. The CDR3 protein is CASSQDGRGDTDTQYF. CDR3 nucleotides: TGCGCCAGCAGCCAAGATGGCCGGGGTGACACAGATACGCAGTATTTT.

This clonotype was counted between two and nine times. J is TRBJ2-3 and V is TRBV29-1, with D maybe TRBD2 (6 bases). The germline CDR1 and CDR2 sequences are SQVTM and ANQGSEA. V was cut by 6 bases and J by 4 bases, with 17 bases left in between. The CDR3 covers 14 residues. CDR3 loop: CSVLEGPLSDTQYF. The CDR3 region has the DNA TGCAGCGTGTTGGAGGGCCCCCTCTCAGATACGCAGTATTTT.

The sample holds a few counts of this clonotype. This sequence joins TRBV15 and TRBJ2-1, with unresolved D. Trimming stripped 5 bases from V and 5 bases from J, with 10 bases between. The CDR3 length is 13 residues. The germline V gene has CDR1 LNHNV and CDR2 YYDKDF (reference sequence). The CDR3: CATSVWGDNEQFF. The CDR3 DNA reads as TGTGCCACCAGCGTTTGGGGTGACAATGAGCAGTTCTTC.